The sequence of this TCR beta chain was determined in a study of glioma-infiltrating T cells. Findings of the study overall: Tissue-blood divergence was below expectation in non-neoplastic patients, above in gliomas.

This clonotype was seen at least ten times. No antigen is known for it. Using RNA template, CDR3s of TCR alpha and beta were amplified with iRepertoire arm-PCR. Each CDR3 protein is one row after TCRdb ran MiXCR on the multiplex PCR reads. The sample carries 90,000 or so distinct CDR3 sequences, around 37% recorded once. The TCR was taken from a human donor with low-grade glioma or glioblastoma, undergoing nonglioma brain surgery, or in good health (not recorded which). Sample: glioma tissue, nonneoplastic brain tissue, or PBMCs (not recorded which).

This CDR3 reads CSGSTGITEAFF. CDR3 DNA sequence: TGCAGTGGTTCGACAGGGATCACTGAAGCTTTCTTT. The rearrangement links TRBV20-1 to TRBJ1-1, with 7 bases matching TRBD1. V was pared by 7 bases and J by 4 bases, with 6 bases of the junction left unmatched. The CDR3 totals 12 residues. Germline lookup yields CDR1 DFQATT and CDR2 SNEGSKA (reference sequence).